The TCR beta chain described here comes from a study of regulatory T cells in long-lasting Graves disease. Study outcomes and limitations: Persistent Graves' disease cases displayed lower TCR diversity than newly diagnosed ones.

Investigators prepared the TCR beta libraries by applying iRepertoire HTBI primers and Arm-PCR of CDR3 regions. TCRdb ran MiXCR on the multiplex PCR reads and lists one entry per CDR3 protein. The repertoire has around 460,000 distinct CDR3 sequences, roughly 21% of them found once; the top ten carry about 6.6%. This clonotype was counted many times. The target antigen is unknown. As to time point: persistent/refractory GD, antithyroid drugs over 5 years with positive TRAb. PBMCs were the source of the RNA used for TCR sequencing. American Thyroid Association guidelines defined how Graves' disease was diagnosed. Those enrolled as patients came out of an endocrinology department in Xi'an, China. The TCR sequence derives from a female donor with Graves disease. Sequenced material: peripheral blood mononuclear cells (PBMCs), taken when the disease was refractory, from a patient treated with antithyroid drugs.

The CDR3 nucleotides are TGTGCCAGCAGTTTATGGGAGAGGGACAGGCTCTATGGCTACACCTTC. Translated: CASSLWERDRLYGYTF. V usage is TRBV27 and J usage is TRBJ1-2, with 8 bases fitting TRBD1. The V and J ends lost 1 base and 4 bases, in that order; junction bases with no gene match: 8. The CDR3 runs 16 residues. The germline gives CDR1 MNHEY, CDR2 SMNVEV (reference sequence).